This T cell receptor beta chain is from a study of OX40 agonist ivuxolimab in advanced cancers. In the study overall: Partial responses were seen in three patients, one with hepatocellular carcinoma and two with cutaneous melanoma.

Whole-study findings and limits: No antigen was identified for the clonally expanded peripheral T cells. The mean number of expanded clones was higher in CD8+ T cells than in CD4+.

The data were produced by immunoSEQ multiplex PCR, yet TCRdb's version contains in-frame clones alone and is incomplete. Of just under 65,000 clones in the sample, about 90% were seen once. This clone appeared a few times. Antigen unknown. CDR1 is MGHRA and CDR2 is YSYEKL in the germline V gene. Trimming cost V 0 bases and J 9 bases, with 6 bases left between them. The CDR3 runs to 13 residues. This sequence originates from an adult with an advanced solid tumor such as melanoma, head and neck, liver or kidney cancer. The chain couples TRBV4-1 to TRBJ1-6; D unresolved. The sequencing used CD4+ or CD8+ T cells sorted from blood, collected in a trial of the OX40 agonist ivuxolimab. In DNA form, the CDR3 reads TGCGCCAGCAGCCAAGACCTGGGTTCACCCCTCCACTTT. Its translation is CASSQDLGSPLHF.